The source of this TCR beta chain is a study of CXCR3-negative and CXCR3-positive naive CD8 T cells. Study-level findings and limits: Naive CXCR3-positive and CXCR3-negative cells shared similar TRBV-TRBJ usage, unlike memory cells. CXCR3-positive naive cells had more hydrophobic TRB CDR3s than CXCR3-negative naive cells. Partly lower CXCR3 expression followed cryopreservation, and most assays relied on fresh PBMCs.

UMI labels and 5' RACE were used to prepare the TRB cDNA libraries. TCRdb reprocessed the 5' RACE reads and stores each CDR3 protein as one record, lacking DNA. This sample contains 75,000 to 90,000 distinct CDR3 sequences. Every individual CD8+ T cell subset underwent sorting in triplicate at more than 250,000 cells apiece. Germline CDR1 reads LNHDA; CDR2 reads SQIVND (reference sequence). The CDR3 runs to 14 residues. Details on this clonotype: The antigen remains undetermined.

The clonotype comes from a human donor in good health. Some clones in this sample may be carry-over from other donors' samples. The sample consisted of naive CXCR3+ CD8+ T cells from blood. Subset in this sample: CD45RO-CCR7+CD27+CD95- naive CD8+ T cells expressing CXCR3 (TNR3+). The chain uses TRBV19 and TRBJ2-7; the D call from TCRdb, TRBD2, cannot be confirmed without DNA. CDR3 region: CASTSSGGADEQYF.